The 28 T cell receptor beta chains below come from one sample, sequenced in a study of blood T cell repertoires in COVID-19. Sequencing used immunoSEQ multiplex PCR; TCRdb keeps in-frame clones, though not all of them. The sample lists a few hundred thousand clones, around 84% seen once, with 4.3% in the top ten. Material for sequencing was PBMCs or T cells enriched from blood (not recorded which). These receptor sequences come from a man aged 30-40 years with acute COVID-19.

CDR3 nucleotide sequence: TGTGCCAGCAGCGATACAGGGAGCTCTGGAAACACCATATATTTT. Translation gives CASSDTGSSGNTIYF. The chain has TRBV9 and TRBJ1-3, with D perhaps matching TRBD1 (6 bases). Looked up from germline, CDR1 is SGDLS and CDR2 is YYNGEE. V was trimmed by 3 bases and J by 0 bases, leaving 10 bases between them. This CDR3 is built from 15 residues.

This chain joins TRBV28 and TRBJ1-5; 10 bases match TRBD1. Germline V gives CDR1 MDHEN, CDR2 SYDVKM. V lost 8 bases to trimming and J lost 3 bases; unmatched junction nucleotides: 1. The CDR3 sequence is 13 residues long. CDR3 residues: CASRQGANQPQHF. CDR3 bases: TGTGCCAGCCGACAGGGGGCCAATCAGCCCCAGCATTTT.

The gene calls are TRBV3-1 (or the pseudogene TRBV3-2) and TRBJ1-6; 8 nucleotides match TRBD1. From germline, CDR1 is LGHDT and CDR2 YNNKEL (reference sequence). V lost 6 bases and J lost 7; bases outside the gene matches: 14. This CDR3 is 17 amino acids long. CDR3 sequence reads: CASSRETGGSLNSPLHF. CDR3 coding DNA: TGTGCCAGCAGTCGAGAAACAGGGGGTTCCCTCAATTCACCCCTCCACTTT.

The chain links TRBV6-5 to TRBJ2-5; D may be TRBD2 (6 bases). Germline loops: CDR1 MNHEY, CDR2 SVGAGI. CDR3 length equals 15 residues. With 7 bases removed from V and 3 bases from J, the gap between germline ends came to 18 bases. CDR3 in amino acids: CASNRGFGGKETQYF. The CDR3 bases are TGTGCCAGCAACCGTGGTTTTGGGGGGAAAGAGACCCAGTACTTC.

This clone was observed a few times. The genes are TRBV20-1 and TRBJ1-6, with a possible D match to TRBD1 (5 bases). Germline CDR1 DFQATT, CDR2 SNEGSKA (reference sequence). Trimming left V 3 bases short and J 10 bases short, with 13 bases between. CDR3 length: 13 amino acids. DNA of the CDR3: TGCAGTGCTAGTGGGGGAGGGTTATCACCCCTCCACTTT. Amino acid sequence: CSASGGGLSPLHF.

This clone was observed a handful of times. This sequence joins TRBV5-1 and TRBJ2-7, with TRBD1 matching 7 bases. From germline, CDR1 is SGHRS and CDR2 YFSETQ. Trimming at V came to 1 base and at J to 0 bases, leaving 7 bases not matched to a gene. This CDR3 comprises 16 residues. The CDR3 sequence: CASSLFPAGGSYEQYF. CDR3 nucleotides: TGCGCCAGCAGCTTGTTCCCAGCAGGGGGCTCCTACGAGCAGTACTTC.

V usage is TRBV5-1 and J usage is TRBJ2-7; 7 nucleotides agree with TRBD1. CDR3 size: 15 residues. V lost 4 bases and J lost 2; bases outside the gene matches: 9. Germline V CDR1 and CDR2: SGHRS, YFSETQ. CDR3 bases: TGCGCCAGCAGCCAGACCGGGACAGACCCCTACGAGCAGTACTTC. Its translation is CASSQTGTDPYEQYF.

This chain joins TRBV7-9 and TRBJ2-7; no definite D call. Trimming removed 0 bases from V and 6 bases from J, with 12 bases in between. The CDR3 covers 14 residues. Germline loops: CDR1 SEHNR, CDR2 FQNEAQ (reference sequence). CDR3 nucleotide sequence: TGTGCCAGCAGCTTAGCTGCACAGTCCGCCGAGCAGTACTTC. Its translation is CASSLAAQSAEQYF. Full variable domain (remainder filled in from reference TRBV7-9 and TRBJ2-7): DTGVSQNPRHKITKRGQNVTFRCDPISEHNRLYWYRQTLGQGPEFLTYFQNEAQLEKSRLLSDRFSAERPKGSFSTLEIQRTEQGDSAMYLCASSLAAQSAEQYFGPGTRLTVT.

The chain joins TRBV11-2 to TRBJ2-4; 7 bases are shared with TRBD1. V was pared by 1 base and J by 14 bases, with 5 bases of the junction left unmatched. The CDR3 consists of 12 residues. The V gene's germline CDR1 is SGHAT and CDR2 FQNNGV. CDR3: CASSLVGGREYF. The CDR3 DNA sequence: TGTGCCAGCAGCTTAGTAGGGGGCAGGGAGTACTTC.

This clone has a handful of counts. The J gene is TRBJ1-6, the V gene TRBV6-5; 9 bases match TRBD1. Germline CDR1 and CDR2: MNHEY and SVGAGI. The CDR3 loop spans 15 amino acids. Trimming at V came to 6 bases and at J to 10 bases, leaving 10 bases not matched to a gene. The CDR3 bases are TGTGCCAGCAGCTTTCGGGGACAGGGAAACTCACCCCTCCACTTT. Protein: CASSFRGQGNSPLHF.

CDR3 loop: CAWGQGLGSPLHF. The CDR3 DNA is TGTGCCTGGGGACAGGGATTAGGTTCACCCCTCCACTTT. The chain is built from TRBV30 and TRBJ1-6; 8 positions agree with TRBD1. Germline CDR1 and CDR2: GTSNPN and SVGIG (reference sequence). V was pared by 5 bases and J by 9 bases, with 6 bases of the junction left unmatched. The CDR3 extends over 13 amino acids.

The genes are TRBV11-2 and TRBJ2-2; D perhaps matches TRBD1 (6 bases). Germline CDR1 and CDR2: SGHAT and FQNNGV. The V end was cut by 5 bases, the J end by 5 bases, with 12 bases between. The CDR3 is 14 residues long. CDR3 sequence: CASSPRGGTGELFF. In nucleotides, the CDR3 is TGTGCCAGCAGCCCCCGAGGGGGAACCGGGGAGCTGTTTTTT.

J is TRBJ2-3 and V is TRBV29-1; TRBD2 matches 7 bases. V was clipped by 5 bases and J by 5 bases; unmatched bases: 10. The length of the CDR3 is 14 residues. CDR1 SQVTM and CDR2 ANQGSEA come from the germline V gene. The CDR3 sequence is CSVSPGGIRDTQYF. The CDR3 DNA reads TGCAGCGTTTCCCCGGGAGGAATTAGAGATACGCAGTATTTT.

The chain joins TRBV11-3 to TRBJ2-1, with TRBD2 as a possible D gene (5 bases). The germline CDR1 and CDR2 sequences are SGHNT and YENEEA. V was trimmed by 3 bases and J by 7 bases, leaving 13 bases between them. The CDR3 sequence is 14 residues long. The DNA for the CDR3 is TGTGCCAGCAGCTTGCGAGGGATAGGGAATGAGCAGTTCTTC. This translates into CASSLRGIGNEQFF.

In this sample, this clone turned up once. CDR3 protein: CATSSQRGIQETQYF. Written as DNA, the CDR3 is TGTGCCACCAGCAGCCAGCGGGGCATCCAAGAGACCCAGTACTTC. The rearrangement joins TRBV15 to TRBJ2-5; 7 nucleotides line up with TRBD2. Trimming at V came to 3 bases and at J to 1 base, leaving 5 bases not matched to a gene. The CDR3 runs 15 residues. CDR1 and CDR2 (germline): LNHNV, YYDKDF (reference sequence).

The chain recombines TRBV10-1 with TRBJ1-1, with a weak D call TRBD1 (5 bases). The V end lost 5 bases, the J end lost 0 bases, and 13 bases lay between the germline ends. The length of the CDR3 is 15 residues. Looked up from germline, CDR1 is WNHNN and CDR2 is SYGVQD (reference sequence). CDR3: CASSSGDSLNTEAFF. For the CDR3, the DNA is TGCGCCAGCAGTTCCGGGGACTCCTTGAACACTGAAGCTTTCTTT.

The chain joins TRBV12-5 to TRBJ2-3; TRBD2 matches 8 bases. Looked up from germline, CDR1 is LGHNT and CDR2 is FRNRAP. V lost 4 bases to trimming and J lost 14 bases; unmatched junction nucleotides: 8. This CDR3 spans 12 amino acids. The CDR3 loop is CASGSGGGIVYF. The CDR3 DNA sequence: TGTGCTAGTGGTTCGGGGGGGGGAATTGTGTATTTT. Drawing the rest from reference TRBV12-5 and TRBJ2-3, the complete variable domain is DARVTQTPRHKVTEMGQEVTMRCQPILGHNTVFWYRQTMMQGLELLAYFRNRAPLDDSGMPKDRFSAEMPDATLATLKIQPSEPRDSAVYFCASGSGGGIVYFGPGTRLTVL.

The CDR3 DNA reads as TGTGCCAGCAGCCCCCCCCAGGGGGCTTTCTATGGCTACACCTTC. Translation: CASSPPQGAFYGYTF. The chain combines TRBV28 with TRBJ1-2; 8 bases fit TRBD1. Trimming cost V 6 bases and J 4 bases; bases outside gene matches: 10. The germline V gene has CDR1 MDHEN and CDR2 SYDVKM. The CDR3 is 15 residues long.

The chain uses TRBV19 and TRBJ2-5; the match to TRBD1 covers 11 bases. The CDR3 loop spans 15 amino acids. The germline gives CDR1 LNHDA, CDR2 SQIVND (reference sequence). Trimming took 5 bases from V and 0 from J; bases not matched to a gene: 2. The DNA of the CDR3 is TGTGCCAGTAGTCCGGACAGGGGGCACCAAGAGACCCAGTACTTC. Translating it yields CASSPDRGHQETQYF.

The chain combines TRBV15 with TRBJ2-7, with a tentative D call TRBD2 (6 bases). CDR3 length: 15 amino acids. Per the germline V gene, CDR1 is LNHNV and CDR2 is YYDKDF (reference sequence). V was clipped by 3 bases and J by 3 bases, with 15 bases between them. The CDR3 region is CATSSGRGGNYEQYF. The CDR3 DNA follows: TGTGCCACCAGCAGCGGGCGGGGAGGAAACTACGAGCAGTACTTC.

This clone has just a few counts. This rearrangement joins TRBV4-1 to TRBJ1-1; 9 nucleotides agree with TRBD1. CDR3 size: 16 residues. With 3 bases clipped from V and 10 bases from J, the junction kept 15 bases outside the gene matches. Germline CDR1 and CDR2: MGHRA and YSYEKL. The CDR3 protein is CASSQISGTGTAGAFF. The CDR3 DNA reads TGCGCCAGCAGCCAGATATCCGGGACAGGGACGGCTGGAGCTTTCTTT.

This clone appeared many times. V usage is TRBV10-3 and J usage is TRBJ2-3; TRBD2 matches at 10 bases. CDR1 is ENHRY, CDR2 SYGVKD, per germline. This CDR3 is built from 18 residues. The V and J ends lost 2 bases and 1 base, in that order; junction bases with no gene match: 9. The CDR3 reads CAISEGAGGPFGTDTQYF. The CDR3 nucleotides are TGTGCCATCAGTGAGGGAGCGGGGGGGCCGTTCGGCACAGATACGCAGTATTTT.

The chain links TRBV3-1 (or the pseudogene TRBV3-2) to TRBJ2-3; 8 nucleotides match TRBD2. Germline V gene data show CDR1 as LGHDT and CDR2 as YNNKEL (reference sequence). The CDR3 extends over 14 amino acids. V was clipped by 5 bases and J by 8 bases; unmatched bases: 9. This CDR3 is CASSLERGRLTQYF. The CDR3 nucleotides are TGTGCCAGCAGCTTAGAGCGGGGGAGACTTACGCAGTATTTT.

The gene calls are TRBV7-9 and TRBJ2-2, with D perhaps matching TRBD2 (5 bases). CDR3 length: 16 residues. The germline V and J ends were trimmed by 1 base and 0 bases, with 9 bases remaining between them. The V gene's germline CDR1 is SEHNR and CDR2 FQNEAQ (reference sequence). The CDR3 spells CASSLVREPNTGELFF. In nucleotides, the CDR3 is TGTGCCAGCAGCTTAGTTCGGGAACCGAACACCGGGGAGCTGTTTTTT. Full variable domain (missing parts from reference TRBV7-9 and TRBJ2-2): DTGVSQNPRHKITKRGQNVTFRCDPISEHNRLYWYRQTLGQGPEFLTYFQNEAQLEKSRLLSDRFSAERPKGSFSTLEIQRTEQGDSAMYLCASSLVREPNTGELFFGEGSRLTVL.

The chain combines TRBV7-2 with TRBJ1-1; D uncertain. V shed 0 bases and J shed 0 bases, with 5 bases lying between them. The CDR3 is 14 residues long. CDR1 is SGHTA, CDR2 FQGNSA, per germline. In DNA form, the CDR3 reads TGTGCCAGCAGCTTAGCCGGGGTGAACACTGAAGCTTTCTTT. Translating it yields CASSLAGVNTEAFF. Full variable domain (remainder filled in from reference TRBV7-2 and TRBJ1-1): GAGVSQSPSNKVTEKGKDVELRCDPISGHTALYWYRQSLGQGLEFLIYFQGNSAPDKSGLPSDRFSAERTGGSVSTLTIQRTQQEDSAVYLCASSLAGVNTEAFFGQGTRLTVV.

This sequence joins TRBV3-1 (or the pseudogene TRBV3-2) and TRBJ2-5; D is uncertain. V lost 4 bases, J lost 7 bases, and 16 bases lay in between. Germline V gene data show CDR1 as LGHDT and CDR2 as YNNKEL (reference sequence). CDR3 size: 14 residues. For the CDR3, the DNA is TGTGCCAGCAGCCCCAATAACGCAGCAGGGACCCAGTACTTC. Translated, it gives CASSPNNAAGTQYF.

The rearrangement joins TRBV7-9 to TRBJ1-2; D gene uncertain. Between the trimmed V and J ends, which lost 5 bases and 7 bases, there was a span of 14 bases. Germline lookup yields CDR1 SEHNR and CDR2 FQNEAQ (reference sequence). This CDR3 has 13 residues. Written as DNA, the CDR3 is TGTGCCAGCAGCCTCCCGGAGATCGGTGGCTACACCTTC. Translated, it gives CASSLPEIGGYTF.

The V call is TRBV5-1, the J call TRBJ1-1; D possibly corresponds to TRBD1 (6 bases). Per the germline V gene, CDR1 is SGHRS and CDR2 is YFSETQ. This CDR3 has 14 amino acids. Trimming stripped 0 bases from V and 5 bases from J, with 11 bases between. CDR3 in amino acids: CASSLERGATEAFF. In DNA, the CDR3 is TGCGCCAGCAGCTTGGAGCGGGGGGCAACTGAAGCTTTCTTT.